This T cell receptor beta chain was identified during a study of blood T cells in healthy people across ages. This CDR3 comprises 16 residues. V lost 3 bases, J lost 10 bases, and 9 bases stayed unmatched. Germline values: CDR1 SGHRS, CDR2 YFSETQ. General study findings and limits: The lack of PBMC sorting stopped any conclusive naive versus antigen-experienced comparison. Roughly linearly, TCR beta diversity per million T cells fell as age increased.

Total RNA extracted from each sample amounted to at least 6 micrograms. Concerning this clonotype: The antigen is not known.

With a J-beta primer mix and a sample-barcoded 5' primer, a second PCR ran 7 to 11 cycles. TCRdb independently ran MiXCR on the 5' RACE reads; one entry per CDR3 protein. The data hold 1 million or so distinct CDR3 sequences, with 40% to 50% observed a single time. The TCR originated in a woman aged 60-75 years in good health. The source material was blood. The V call is TRBV5-1, the J call TRBJ2-1, with 14 bases matching TRBD2. CDR3 DNA sequence: TGCGCCAGCAGCTGGGGGACTAGCGGGAGATCCGGGGAGCAGTTCTTC. Its protein is CASSWGTSGRSGEQFF.